This T cell receptor beta chain was sequenced in a study of patients and donors after allogeneic stem cell transplantation. From the RT-PCR reads, TCRdb called clonotypes with MiXCR, one entry per CDR3 protein. The profile shows more than 55,000 distinct CDR3 sequences, 13% of them singletons. V lost 5 bases, J lost 2 bases, and 17 bases stayed unmatched. The CDR3 is 20 residues long. This clonotype was counted at least ten times. The TCR sequence derives from a human donor who was either an allogeneic HSCT recipient or a stem cell or donor lymphocyte infusion donor (not recorded which). It is not recorded whose cells these are; they may come from a transplant donor. This rearrangement joins TRBV12-3 or TRBV12-4 to TRBJ2-1; the match to TRBD1 covers 11 bases. Source material: blood, either unsorted or a sorted T cell fraction (not recorded which). CDR3: CASSPHPGQGVLKAYNEQFF. In nucleotides, the CDR3 is TGTGCCAGCAGTCCACATCCGGGACAGGGGGTTCTCAAGGCCTACAATGAGCAGTTCTTC.